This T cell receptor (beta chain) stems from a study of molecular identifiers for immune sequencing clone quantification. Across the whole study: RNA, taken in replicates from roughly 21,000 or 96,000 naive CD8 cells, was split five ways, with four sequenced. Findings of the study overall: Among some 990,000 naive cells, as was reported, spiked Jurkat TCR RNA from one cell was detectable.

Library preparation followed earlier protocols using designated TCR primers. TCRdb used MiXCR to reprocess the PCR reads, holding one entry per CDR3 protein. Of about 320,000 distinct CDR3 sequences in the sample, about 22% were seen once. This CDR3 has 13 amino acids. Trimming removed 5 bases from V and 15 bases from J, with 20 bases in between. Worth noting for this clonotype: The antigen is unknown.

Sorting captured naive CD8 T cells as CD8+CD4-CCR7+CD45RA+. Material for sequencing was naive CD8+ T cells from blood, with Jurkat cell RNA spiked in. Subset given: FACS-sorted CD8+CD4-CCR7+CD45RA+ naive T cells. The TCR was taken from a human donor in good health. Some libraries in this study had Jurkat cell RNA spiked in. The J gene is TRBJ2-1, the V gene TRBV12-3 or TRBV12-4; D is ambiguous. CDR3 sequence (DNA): TGTGCCAGCAGTCCCCCGACGGAATCCGGGCGGTTCTTC. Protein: CASSPPTESGRFF.